This TCR beta chain was identified in a study of radiotherapy plus CTLA-4 blockade in lung cancer. V was trimmed by 2 bases and J by 7 bases, leaving 8 bases between them. The CDR3 totals 11 residues. Germline CDR1 is GTSNPN and CDR2 is SVGIG (reference sequence). Assay: immunoSEQ multiplex PCR; the TCRdb copy retains only in-frame clones and omits some. The sample records some 70,000 clones, 79% being singletons. The material sequenced was peripheral blood, taken from a patient treated with radiotherapy plus ipilimumab. This clonotype originated in a human donor with non-small cell lung cancer who had a complete response to radiotherapy plus ipilimumab. V usage is TRBV30 and J usage is TRBJ1-1; no clear D. CDR3 protein: CAWSRSYEAFF. The CDR3 DNA is TGTGCCTGGAGTCGGTCGTATGAAGCTTTCTTT.